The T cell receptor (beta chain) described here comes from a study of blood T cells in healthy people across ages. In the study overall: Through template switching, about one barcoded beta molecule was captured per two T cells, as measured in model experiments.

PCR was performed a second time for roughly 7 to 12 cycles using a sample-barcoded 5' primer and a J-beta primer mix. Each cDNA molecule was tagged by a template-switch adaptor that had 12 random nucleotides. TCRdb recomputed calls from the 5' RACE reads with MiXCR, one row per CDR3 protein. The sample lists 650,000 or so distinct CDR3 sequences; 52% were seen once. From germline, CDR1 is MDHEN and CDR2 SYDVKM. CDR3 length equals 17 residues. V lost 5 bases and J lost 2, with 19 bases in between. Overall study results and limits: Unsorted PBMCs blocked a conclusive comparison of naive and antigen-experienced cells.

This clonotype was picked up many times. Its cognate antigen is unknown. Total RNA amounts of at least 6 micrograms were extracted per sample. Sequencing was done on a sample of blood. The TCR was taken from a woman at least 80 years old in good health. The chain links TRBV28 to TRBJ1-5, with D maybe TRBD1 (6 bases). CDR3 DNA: TGTGCCAGCAGTCAAAATAGGGGGGCAACGGGCAATCAGCCCCAGCATTTT. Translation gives CASSQNRGATGNQPQHF. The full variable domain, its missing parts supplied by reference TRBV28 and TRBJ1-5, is DVKVTQSSRYLVKRTGEKVFLECVQDMDHENMFWYRQDPGLGLRLIYFSYDVKMKEKGDIPEGYSVSREKKERFSLILESASTNQTSMYLCASSQNRGATGNQPQHFGDGTRLSIL.